This T cell receptor (beta chain) was documented in a study of blood T cell repertoires in COVID-19. Background on the study: Spain, Italy and the United States supplied samples that represented acute and convalescent COVID-19.

The CDR3 is 15 amino acids. The germline V and J ends were trimmed by 0 bases and 5 bases, with 12 bases remaining between them. Looked up from germline, CDR1 is SGHRS and CDR2 is YFSETQ. In the original workflow: Nucleated cell counts were estimated from reference gene primer amplification. Profiling relied on immunoSEQ multiplex PCR, and the TCRdb table lists in-frame clones only, not all of them. Clone size and V and J calls were adopted from that table, with D and trimming inferred from the DNA. The sample has approximately 290,000 clones; about 89% are singletons. In Seattle, patients joined the study during active infection and were tracked longitudinally.

The source of this sequence is a young woman with COVID-19, enrolled during active disease. The chain carries TRBV5-1 and TRBJ2-4; D not certain. The specimen sequenced was peripheral blood. CDR3 bases: TGCGCCAGCAGCTTGGAGAGTACTATCGAAAACATTCAGTACTTC. Translated, it gives CASSLESTIENIQYF.